Following are 2 T cell receptor beta chains from one sample sequenced in a study of blood T cells in healthy people across ages. Primers used in a second PCR of about 6 to 11 cycles were a sample-barcoded 5' primer and a J-beta primer mix. Using its own MiXCR run on the 5' RACE reads, TCRdb lists one record per CDR3 protein. The sample lists 870,000 or so distinct CDR3 sequences; 25% to 35% were seen once. The sequenced sample was blood. The receptors here all came from a woman older than 75 in good health.

J is TRBJ2-3 and V is TRBV20-1; possibly TRBD2 for D (6 bases). This CDR3 spans 12 amino acids. Germline V lookup: CDR1 DFQATT, CDR2 SNEGSKA (reference sequence). Trimming cost V 4 bases and J 7 bases, with 12 bases left between them. CDR3 sequence (DNA): TGCAGTGCTACGGGACTTGGATATACGCAGTATTTT. Amino acids: CSATGLGYTQYF.

This clonotype was counted at least ten times. V gene TRBV29-1 combines with J gene TRBJ2-7, with D tentatively TRBD1 (6 bases). Per the germline V gene, CDR1 is SQVTM and CDR2 is ANQGSEA. The CDR3 totals 14 residues. Trimming removed 8 bases at V and 6 bases at J, with 23 bases between. The CDR3 reads CSKRNRQELGEQYF. CDR3 in DNA: TGCAGCAAGAGAAATAGACAGGAGCTGGGCGAGCAGTACTTC.